The rows below give T cell receptor beta chains drawn from one sample of a study of Graves' ophthalmopathy and Graves' hyperthyroidism. In TCRdb, the multiplex PCR reads were re-called with MiXCR into one record per CDR3 protein. This table has about 340,000 distinct CDR3 sequences, about a sixth appearing once. Sample: peripheral blood. The origin of the receptors is an adult man with Graves' ophthalmopathy. Each CDR3 is given with its conserved first and last residue. Fields, in order: J gene, clone size, D gene, V gene, CDR3 length, CDR3 DNA, CDR3 protein. A D gene is named only where the DNA matches it firmly. Rows give clone size only sometimes, using once, few, many, or a class for an expanded clone.

J: TRBJ2-7
size: many
D: NA
V: TRBV7-3
length: 15
DNA: TGTGCCAGCAGCCCTTACGGCGCGAGCTCCTACGAGCAGTACTTC
CDR3: CASSPYGASSYEQYF

J: TRBJ2-7
size: many
D: NA
V: TRBV11-2
length: 11
DNA: TGTGCCAGCAGCATCTCCTACGAGCAGTACTTC
CDR3: CASSISYEQYF

J: TRBJ2-5
size: many
D: TRBD1
V: TRBV28
length: 16
DNA: TGTGCCAGCAGTTCCCCAGGACAGGCAAACCAAGAGACCCAGTACTTC
CDR3: CASSSPGQANQETQYF

J: TRBJ2-7
size: many
D: NA
V: TRBV28
length: 13
DNA: TGTGCCAGCAGTAAGGGGCCCCTCTACGAGCAGTACTTC
CDR3: CASSKGPLYEQYF

J: TRBJ1-1
size: many
D: TRBD1
V: TRBV20-1
length: 16
DNA: TGCAGTGCTAGAGGGGGACAGGGGGCGGGGAACACTGAAGCTTTCTTT
CDR3: CSARGGQGAGNTEAFF

J: TRBJ1-1
size: NA
D: TRBD1
V: TRBV12-3/TRBV12-4
length: 16
DNA: TGTGCCAGCAGTTCCGATTGGGACAGGGGGAACACTGAAGCTTTCTTT
CDR3: CASSSDWDRGNTEAFF

J: TRBJ2-5
size: many
D: TRBD2
V: TRBV29-1
length: 16
DNA: TGCAGCGTTGAAGACCTTAGCGGGAGGTACCAAGAGACCCAGTACTTC
CDR3: CSVEDLSGRYQETQYF

J: TRBJ1-5
size: once
D: NA
V: TRBV6-1
length: 15
DNA: TGTGCCAGCAGGCCCAGGGAGAATAGCAATCAGCCCCAGCATTTT
CDR3: CASRPRENSNQPQHF

J: TRBJ2-5
size: many
D: NA
V: TRBV2
length: 17
DNA: TGTGCCAGCAGTGTACCACCCGCTAGCTATTCCACAGAGACCCAGTACTTC
CDR3: CASSVPPASYSTETQYF

J: TRBJ2-2
size: few
D: NA
V: TRBV6-2/TRBV6-3
length: 14
DNA: TGTGCCAGCACTGCTCCCAGTAACACCGGGGAGCTGTTTTTT
CDR3: CASTAPSNTGELFF

J: TRBJ1-6
size: many
D: NA
V: TRBV30
length: 14
DNA: TGTGCCTGGAGTGTACGATCCTTGTATTCACCCCTCCACTTT
CDR3: CAWSVRSLYSPLHF

J: TRBJ2-5
size: many
D: TRBD2
V: TRBV6-1
length: 17
DNA: TGTGCCAGCAGTGCGATGGGACTAGCGGGAGCGGGAGAGACCCAGTACTTC
CDR3: CASSAMGLAGAGETQYF

J: TRBJ2-5
size: many
D: TRBD1
V: TRBV6-2/TRBV6-3
length: 17
DNA: TGTGCCAGCAGTTACTGGCCGGGACAGGGGGCTGGGGAGACCCAGTACTTC
CDR3: CASSYWPGQGAGETQYF

J: TRBJ2-7
size: many
D: TRBD1
V: TRBV6-2/TRBV6-3
length: 18
DNA: TGTGCCAGCAGTTACGATTCCGTGGGACAGAAAAACTCCTACGAGCAGTACTTC
CDR3: CASSYDSVGQKNSYEQYF

J: TRBJ2-7
size: many
D: TRBD1
V: TRBV28
length: 14
DNA: TGTGCCAGCAGTCTGGGACAGGAGACCTACGAGCAGTACTTC
CDR3: CASSLGQETYEQYF

J: TRBJ1-1
size: many
D: NA
V: TRBV12-3/TRBV12-4
length: 14
DNA: TGTGCCAGCAGTTTAAATCAGGGAATCACTGAAGCTTTCTTT
CDR3: CASSLNQGITEAFF

J: TRBJ2-7
size: many
D: NA
V: TRBV20-1
length: 13
DNA: TGCAGTGCTAGGCGGGTGGGGGCCTACGAGCAGTACTTC
CDR3: CSARRVGAYEQYF

J: TRBJ2-5
size: many
D: TRBD2
V: TRBV7-2
length: 16
DNA: TGTGCCAGCAGCTCTAGCGGGGGAACTGGGAGGGAGACCCAGTACTTC
CDR3: CASSSSGGTGRETQYF

J: TRBJ2-6
size: NA
D: TRBD1
V: TRBV5-5
length: 16
DNA: TGTGCCAGCGGGGGACAGGGACCCTCTGGGGCCAACGTCCTGACTTTC
CDR3: CASGGQGPSGANVLTF

J: TRBJ1-5
size: NA
D: TRBD1
V: TRBV27
length: 14
DNA: TGTGCCAGCCAGACAGGGAGGGGGAATCAGCCCCAGCATTTT
CDR3: CASQTGRGNQPQHF

J: TRBJ2-5
size: many
D: NA
V: TRBV7-9
length: 16
DNA: TGTGCCAGCAGCTTATACCCCCCAGGGGCCGGAGAGACCCAGTACTTC
CDR3: CASSLYPPGAGETQYF

J: TRBJ2-7
size: many
D: NA
V: TRBV7-8
length: 13
DNA: TGTGCCAGCACACGGGACGTTAATTACGAGCAGTACTTC
CDR3: CASTRDVNYEQYF

J: TRBJ2-7
size: NA
D: NA
V: TRBV6-2/TRBV6-3
length: 13
DNA: TGTGCCAGCAGCCTATCGTGGATTTACGAGCAGTACTTC
CDR3: CASSLSWIYEQYF

J: TRBJ2-7
size: many
D: NA
V: TRBV18
length: 15
DNA: TGTGCCAGCTTGCTGGATCGGGGGGCGCCTTCGGGGCAGTACTTC
CDR3: CASLLDRGAPSGQYF

J: TRBJ1-2
size: many
D: NA
V: TRBV20-1
length: 12
DNA: TGCAGTGCCCGGGGAGGGGACTATGGCTACACCTTC
CDR3: CSARGGDYGYTF

J: TRBJ2-7
size: many
D: NA
V: TRBV6-5
length: 14
DNA: TGTGCCAGCAGTTACGGGGACACCTCCTACGGGCAGTACTTC
CDR3: CASSYGDTSYGQYF

J: TRBJ1-1
size: many
D: NA
V: TRBV27
length: 17
DNA: TGTGCCAGCAGTTCGCTCGACAGGTCGTATTGGAACACTGAAGCTTTCTTT
CDR3: CASSSLDRSYWNTEAFF

J: TRBJ1-1
size: many
D: NA
V: TRBV4-1
length: 13
DNA: TGCGCCAGCAGCAGACAGCAAAACACTGAAGCTTTCTTT
CDR3: CASSRQQNTEAFF

J: TRBJ2-7
size: many
D: NA
V: TRBV3-1
length: 13
DNA: TGTGCCAGCGGGTCGGGACAACTTTTCGAGCAGTACTTC
CDR3: CASGSGQLFEQYF

J: TRBJ2-7
size: many
D: NA
V: TRBV28
length: 16
DNA: TGTGCCAGCAGCACCCCCTCCCCCCCCCGGAGGTACGAGCAGTACTTC
CDR3: CASSTPSPPRRYEQYF

J: TRBJ2-5
size: many
D: NA
V: TRBV4-3
length: 16
DNA: TGCGCCAGCAGCCAAGATCCAGGGGCGAATCAAGAGACCCAGTACTTC
CDR3: CASSQDPGANQETQYF

J: TRBJ1-1
size: many
D: NA
V: TRBV29-1
length: 11
DNA: TGCAGCGTTCCCTCCCAGGGAGAAGCTTTCTTT
CDR3: CSVPSQGEAFF

J: TRBJ1-1
size: many
D: TRBD1
V: TRBV5-7
length: 18
DNA: TGTGCCAGCAGCTCAATCTCGGGACAGACACCCGTCGGCACTGAAGCTTTCTTT
CDR3: CASSSISGQTPVGTEAFF

J: TRBJ1-2
size: many
D: NA
V: TRBV25-1
length: 12
DNA: TGTGCCAGCAGTGAATTTGGGGGTGGCTACACCTTC
CDR3: CASSEFGGGYTF

J: TRBJ1-1
size: many
D: NA
V: TRBV7-8
length: 17
DNA: TGTGCCAGCAGCTTAGATATTAGGTGGCAGGGAAGTGGTGAAGCTTTCTTT
CDR3: CASSLDIRWQGSGEAFF

J: TRBJ1-6
size: many
D: NA
V: TRBV6-5
length: 14
DNA: TGTGCCAGCAGCTCCGGACCTTATAATTCACCCCTCCACTTT
CDR3: CASSSGPYNSPLHF

J: TRBJ2-5
size: NA
D: NA
V: TRBV11-2
length: 16
DNA: TGTGCCAGCAGTTCACATAATAGGGGATGGGGGGAGACTCAGTACTTC
CDR3: CASSSHNRGWGETQYF

J: TRBJ2-7
size: many
D: TRBD1
V: TRBV25-1
length: 16
DNA: TGTGCCAGCAGTGAATCAGAGGACAGGCGTTCGTACGAGCAGTACTTC
CDR3: CASSESEDRRSYEQYF

J: TRBJ1-5
size: many
D: NA
V: TRBV30
length: 14
DNA: TGTGCCTGGAGTACGACGAATAGCAATCAGCCCCAGCATTTT
CDR3: CAWSTTNSNQPQHF